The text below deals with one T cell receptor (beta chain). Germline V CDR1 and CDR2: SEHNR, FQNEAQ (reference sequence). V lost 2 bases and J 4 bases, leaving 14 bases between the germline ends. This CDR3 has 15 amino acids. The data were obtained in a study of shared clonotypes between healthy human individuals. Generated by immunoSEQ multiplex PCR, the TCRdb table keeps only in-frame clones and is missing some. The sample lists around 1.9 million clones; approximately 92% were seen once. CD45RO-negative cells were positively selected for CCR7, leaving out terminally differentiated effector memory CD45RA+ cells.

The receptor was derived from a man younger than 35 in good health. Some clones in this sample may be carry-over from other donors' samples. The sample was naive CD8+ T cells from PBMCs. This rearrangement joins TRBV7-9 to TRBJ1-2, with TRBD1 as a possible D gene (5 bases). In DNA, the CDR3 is TGTGCCAGCAGCTTACCGGACCCGGGGCTCTATGGCTACACCTTC. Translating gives CASSLPDPGLYGYTF. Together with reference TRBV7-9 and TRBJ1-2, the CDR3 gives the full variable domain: DTGVSQNPRHKITKRGQNVTFRCDPISEHNRLYWYRQTLGQGPEFLTYFQNEAQLEKSRLLSDRFSAERPKGSFSTLEIQRTEQGDSAMYLCASSLPDPGLYGYTFGSGTRLTVV.